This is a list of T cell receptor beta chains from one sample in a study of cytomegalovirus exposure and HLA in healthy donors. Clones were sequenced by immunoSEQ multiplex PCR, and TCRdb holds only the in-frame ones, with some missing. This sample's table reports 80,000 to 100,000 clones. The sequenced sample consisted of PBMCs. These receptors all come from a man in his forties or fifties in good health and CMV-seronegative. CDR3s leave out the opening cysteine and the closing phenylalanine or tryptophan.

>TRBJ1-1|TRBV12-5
ASGSGQGTSVAF
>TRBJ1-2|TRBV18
ASSHQGEYGYT
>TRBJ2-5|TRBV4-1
ASSQGPPQPVETQY
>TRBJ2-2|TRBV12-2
ASRFPSGGESGELF
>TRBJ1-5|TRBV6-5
ASSYRPNQPQH
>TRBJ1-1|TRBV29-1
SVLGQGLGTEAF
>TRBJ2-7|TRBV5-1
ASRRDYLSSYEQY
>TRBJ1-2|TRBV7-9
ASSLAGGSYGYT
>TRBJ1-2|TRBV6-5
ASSNQDRLYGYT
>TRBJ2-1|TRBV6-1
ASSEFWGVSEQF
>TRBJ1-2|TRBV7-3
ASSLSRSYGYT